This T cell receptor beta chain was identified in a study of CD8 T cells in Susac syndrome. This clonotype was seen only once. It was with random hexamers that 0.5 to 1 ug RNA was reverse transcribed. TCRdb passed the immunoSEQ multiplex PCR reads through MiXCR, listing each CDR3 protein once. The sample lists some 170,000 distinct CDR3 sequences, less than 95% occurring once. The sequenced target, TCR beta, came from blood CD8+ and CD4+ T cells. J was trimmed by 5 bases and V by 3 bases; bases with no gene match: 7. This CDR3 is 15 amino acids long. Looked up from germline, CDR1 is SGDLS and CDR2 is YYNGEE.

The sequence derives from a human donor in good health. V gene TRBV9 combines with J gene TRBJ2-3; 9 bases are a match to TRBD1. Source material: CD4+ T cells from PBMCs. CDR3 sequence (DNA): TGTGCCAGCAGCGCCCGGGACAGGGTAAAAGATACGCAGTATTTT. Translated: CASSARDRVKDTQYF.